This T cell receptor beta chain was profiled in a study of memory CD4+ T cells and cytomegalovirus serostatus. Across the whole study: This sample comes from healthy Belgian adults, about 10 CMV seropositive, under 25 seronegative.

The CDR3 covers 14 residues. Germline-derived CDR1 and CDR2 are SGHRS and YFSETQ. V lost 0 bases to trimming and J lost 2 bases, with 7 bases between them. A remark on this clone: Its target is not known.

Produced via immunoSEQ multiplex PCR; TCRdb's table is partial and in-frame only. The sample consists of 35,000 to 50,000 clones, about 82% of them appearing once. The sort gate was single viable CD3+CD4+CD8-CD45RO+ cells for memory CD4+ T cells. Whole-study results and caveats: Repertoires predicted CMV serostatus with median bootstrapped AUC of approximately 0.95. About two fifths of the roughly 150 known CMV-associated TCRbeta sequences appeared in CD4+ memory.

V usage is TRBV5-1 and J usage is TRBJ2-3; D remains unclear. The source material was memory CD4+ T cells from blood. The clonotype was recovered from an adult in good health and CMV-seronegative. CDR3 sequence: CASSLGANTDTQYF. CDR3 bases: TGCGCCAGCAGCTTGGGCGCGAACACAGATACGCAGTATTTT. Drawing the rest from reference TRBV5-1 and TRBJ2-3, the complete variable domain is KAGVTQTPRYLIKTRGQQVTLSCSPISGHRSVSWYQQTPGQGLQFLFEYFSETQRNKGNFPGRFSGRQFSNSRSEMNVSTLELGDSALYLCASSLGANTDTQYFGPGTRLTVL.